These T cell receptor beta chains were read from a single sample in a study of T cells in Graves' hyperthyroidism and ophthalmopathy. TCRdb called the multiplex PCR reads again in MiXCR, with one record for every CDR3 protein. The sample shows 390,000 or so distinct CDR3 sequences, around 15% of them seen only once. Sequences were obtained from blood. The origin of the receptors is a man between 18 and 29 years old with Graves' ophthalmopathy. CDR3s include the opening cysteine and the closing phenylalanine or tryptophan. A D gene is named only where the DNA matches it firmly. Size is omitted from some rows. Given values are once, few, many or a class for expanded clones.

CDR3 DNA: TGTGCCAGCAGCTTGCTTGGACAGGGGGCCTACGATGAGCAGTTCTTC
CDR3 protein: CASSLLGQGAYDEQFF
CDR3 length: 16
V gene: TRBV5-6
J gene: TRBJ2-1
D gene: TRBD1
clone size: once

CDR3 DNA: TGTGCCAGCAGTGTCTTCGCCCCATCCGGGGGCCTGTATCCGCAGTATTTT
CDR3 protein: CASSVFAPSGGLYPQYF
CDR3 length: 17
V gene: TRBV6-1
J gene: TRBJ2-3
D gene: NA
clone size: few

CDR3 DNA: TGTGCCAGCAGCCTAGTAATGGGGGGGCAGACTAACACTGAAGCTTTCTTT
CDR3 protein: CASSLVMGGQTNTEAFF
CDR3 length: 17
V gene: TRBV7-9
J gene: TRBJ1-1
D gene: NA
clone size: NA

CDR3 DNA: TGTGCCAGCAGCTTCCCTAGCGGGGGGGGCTACAATGAGCAGTTCTTC
CDR3 protein: CASSFPSGGGYNEQFF
CDR3 length: 16
V gene: TRBV11-2
J gene: TRBJ2-1
D gene: TRBD2
clone size: few

CDR3 DNA: TGTGCCAGCAGTTTAGAGGGGGCGCGTGGCTACACCTTC
CDR3 protein: CASSLEGARGYTF
CDR3 length: 13
V gene: TRBV12-3/TRBV12-4
J gene: TRBJ1-2
D gene: TRBD1
clone size: many

CDR3 DNA: TGTGCCAGCAGCGAGGGACAGGCCTCCGGGGCCAACGTCCTGACTTTC
CDR3 protein: CASSEGQASGANVLTF
CDR3 length: 16
V gene: TRBV5-4
J gene: TRBJ2-6
D gene: TRBD1
clone size: few

CDR3 DNA: TGCGCCAGCAGCTTATCCCCGGGACGGACTATGAACACTGAAGCTTTCTTT
CDR3 protein: CASSLSPGRTMNTEAFF
CDR3 length: 17
V gene: TRBV5-1
J gene: TRBJ1-1
D gene: NA
clone size: many

CDR3 DNA: TGTGCCAGCCCTAGGCGAAAAGGGGTCGCGAACACCGGGGAGCTGTTTTTT
CDR3 protein: CASPRRKGVANTGELFF
CDR3 length: 17
V gene: TRBV7-9
J gene: TRBJ2-2
D gene: NA
clone size: many

CDR3 DNA: TGTGCCAGCAGCCAAGCAACGGTGAACACTGAAGCTTTCTTT
CDR3 protein: CASSQATVNTEAFF
CDR3 length: 14
V gene: TRBV3-1
J gene: TRBJ1-1
D gene: NA
clone size: many

CDR3 DNA: TGCGCCAGTTCGGGACGGGACACCTTAAGGGTTCAGTACTTC
CDR3 protein: CASSGRDTLRVQYF
CDR3 length: 14
V gene: TRBV5-1
J gene: TRBJ2-4
D gene: NA
clone size: few